This T cell receptor beta chain was recovered during a study of Ad26.COV2.S vaccination and SARS-CoV-2 variants (dated by TCRdb to the early 2020s). Turning to the overall study: Donors in the vaccine arm were drawn from COV1001, a multicentre, randomized, double-blind, placebo-controlled phase I-IIa trial testing Ad26.COV2.S in healthy adults. The TCR-sequenced set comprised around 30 samples: 19 Ad26.COV2.S vaccine recipients, 5 placebo recipients and 8 SARS-CoV-2 convalescent individuals. Dosing of Ad26.COV2.S was intramuscular, at either 5x10^10 or 1x10^11 viral particles, delivered as one shot or as two shots spaced 56 days apart. Investigators remained blinded to trial group allocation during experiments and outcome assessment. Sequencing of the TCRbeta repertoire served to evaluate the specificity and breadth of SARS-CoV-2-reactive T cell receptors following Ad26.COV2.S vaccination. Trial participants were randomized into five groups of five, in which low-dose or high-dose Ad26.COV2.S was given once or twice, or placebo was given on both occasions.

Points the paper makes about the study in general: Compared with placebo recipients, Ad26.COV2.S recipients showed higher spike-specific TCR breadth (P = 0.0014). The study was not powered for comparison of responses between vaccine doses or regimens. Non-spike TCR breadth was comparable between vaccine and placebo recipients, consistent with the vaccine containing only spike. It was noted by the authors that total T cell responses may have been underestimated by the TCR breadth and depth analyses. After vaccination, substantial breadth of spike-specific CD8+ and CD4+ T cell responses was reported.

The immunoSEQ Assay was used to sequence TCRbeta CDR3 regions. After extraction, genomic DNA underwent amplification by bias-controlled multiplex PCR, followed by high-throughput sequencing. In the paper's pipeline: Collapsing and filtering of sequences were performed to quantify the absolute abundance of each unique TCRbeta CDR3 region. T cell fraction was estimated by normalizing TCRbeta template counts to usable DNA, which was measured by amplifying reference genes present in all nucleated cells. Repertoire TCRs were annotated as SARS-CoV-2-specific by exact matching of V gene, CDR3 amino acid sequence and J gene to a known reactive TCR set. The reference SARS-CoV-2 TCR set came from MIRA and was filtered for enrichment in COVID-19-positive ImmuneCODE repertoires, removing public or cross-reactive TCRs. Using the MIRA antigens, annotated TCRs were further analysed by specific ORF or by position within an ORF. Breadth was defined as the number of annotated unique rearrangements divided by the total number of unique productive rearrangements, and depth was defined as the summed frequency of the annotated unique rearrangements. TCR breadth was compared between groups using two-sided Wilcoxon rank-sum tests. This is the immuneACCESS table as TCRdb keeps it, with only in-frame sequences that have V and J called. A part of the clones is gone; compared with another copy, unresolved V genes explain less than half, and the rest is unexplained. That table furnishes V, J and clone size, whereas the DNA furnished D and trimming. In all, the sample holds roughly 510,000 clones, and 70% to 90% of those were seen once. The ten largest make up around 13% of the sample.

Looking up the germline V gene (reference sequence) yields CDR1 LNHDA and CDR2 SQIVND. The CDR3 spans 13 residues, from the cysteine through the phenylalanine. Only the CDR3 portion is preserved as DNA: 39 bases, with reading frame beginning at the first base. V sheds 7 bases and J sheds 6 bases, leaving 13 bases between their ends. Comment on this clone: Which antigen it targets is not known. The record has no base qualities; no much larger clone is one base away.

The meaning of the sample's treatment or condition label: 15 to 20 received Ad26.COV2.S at low or high dose, single or two shots; 5 received placebo; per-sample allocation not given. For vaccine and placebo recipients, repertoires were sequenced using samples collected on day 63 after the first injection. Between 29 July and 7 August 2020, Cohort 1b enrolled 25 adults aged 18-55 years at one site in Boston, USA. Ad26.COV2.S was a replication-incompetent adenovirus type 26 vector that expressed a prefusion-stabilized SARS-CoV-2 spike protein derived from the original Wuhan strain. This receptor was obtained from a person aged 18 to 59 who received the Ad26.COV2.S COVID-19 vaccine or a placebo. The starting material was peripheral blood, obtained in a trial of Ad26.COV2.S vaccine versus placebo. The sequence links TRBV19 to TRBJ2-1; TRBD2 is a possible D gene, resting on 6 matching bases. The CDR3 protein sequence reads: CASMSGLGNEQFF. The sequence in DNA is TGTGCCAGTATGAGCGGGCTAGGCAATGAGCAGTTCTTC.